A single sample is the source of the 18 T cell receptor beta chains below, sequenced in a study of cytomegalovirus exposure and HLA in healthy donors (dated 2017 in TCRdb). Receptors were amplified or captured by the immunoSEQ multiplex PCR assay. A mixture of 60 forward primers for TCR Vbeta segments and 13 reverse primers for TCR Jbeta segments was used in the multiplex PCR. Held by TCRdb, this immuneACCESS table contains in-frame sequences only and omits some clones. Under half of the omission traces to an unresolved V gene where checked; the cause of the rest is unknown. The sample has roughly 190,000 clones on record, around four fifths of them singletons. The ten largest make up approximately 1.8% of the sample. Sequencing was carried out using PBMCs. The receptor set was obtained from a man between 40 and 49 years old in good health and CMV-seropositive.

The V and J genes are TRBV9 and TRBJ2-7; 10 bases are shared with TRBD2. The CDR3 has 15 residues. J was trimmed by 2 bases and V by 4 bases; bases with no gene match: 6. Germline V gene lookup returns CDR1 SGDLS and CDR2 YYNGEE. The CDR3 here is CASSPRTSGTYEQYF. DNA of the CDR3: TGTGCCAGCAGCCCTCGGACTAGCGGAACCTACGAGCAGTACTTC.

CDR3 region: CASSSLGLAGGPREQFF. CDR3 sequence (DNA): TGTGCCAGCAGTTCCCTTGGACTAGCGGGAGGGCCACGTGAGCAGTTCTTC. The V call is TRBV28, the J call TRBJ2-1; 15 bases fit TRBD2. The germline gives CDR1 MDHEN, CDR2 SYDVKM. V shed 4 bases and J 9 bases; nucleotides not matched to a gene: 10. This CDR3 spans 17 amino acids.

The chain carries TRBV29-1 and TRBJ2-4; D is perhaps TRBD1 (6 bases). Deletions cut 2 bases from V and 6 bases from J, with 11 bases between. The CDR3 is 13 amino acids. Germline V gene lookup returns CDR1 SQVTM and CDR2 ANQGSEA. The CDR3 here is CSVERIQGNIQYF. Here the CDR3 DNA reads TGCAGCGTTGAACGGATACAGGGAAACATTCAGTACTTC.

The chain has TRBV28 and TRBJ2-1, with 14 bases that match TRBD2. This CDR3 is built from 16 residues. Germline trimming cut 8 bases from V and 1 base from J; bases unmatched to any gene: 4. Germline V gives CDR1 MDHEN, CDR2 SYDVKM. This CDR3 is CASGGTSGSSYNEQFF. The CDR3, as DNA: TGTGCCAGCGGCGGGACTAGCGGGAGTTCCTACAATGAGCAGTTCTTC.

This clone was counted once. This chain joins TRBV7-6 and TRBJ1-1; D might be TRBD1 (6 bases). The germline V gene encodes CDR1 SGHVS and CDR2 FNYEAQ. The CDR3 has 14 residues. Between the trimmed V and J ends, which lost 2 bases and 7 bases, there was a span of 14 bases. The CDR3, as DNA: TGTGCCAGCAGCTTAATGGGAGGGGGGCTTGAAGCTTTCTTT. It yields the protein CASSLMGGGLEAFF. Supplemented by reference TRBV7-6 and TRBJ1-1, the full variable domain reads GAGVSQSPRYKVTKRGQDVALRCDPISGHVSLYWYRQALGQGPEFLTYFNYEAQQDKSGLPNDRFSAERPEGSISTLTIQRTEQRDSAMYRCASSLMGGGLEAFFGQGTRLTVV.

The CDR3 DNA is TGTGCCAGCAGCCTACCCCGACAGGGAGGGAACACTGAAGCTTTCTTT. This gives the protein CASSLPRQGGNTEAFF. The chain combines TRBV28 with TRBJ1-1, with TRBD1 matching 7 bases. Germline V gene sequence: CDR1 MDHEN, CDR2 SYDVKM. CDR3 length equals 16 residues. J lost 1 base, V lost 6 bases, and 11 bases had no gene match.

For this clone: Distinct nucleotide sequences in the sample also encode this CDR3. The chain links TRBV5-1 to TRBJ1-1; 7 bases line up with TRBD1. The CDR3 totals 14 residues. Per the germline V gene, CDR1 is SGHRS and CDR2 is YFSETQ. V trimming: 5 bases; J trimming: 0 bases; junction bases outside the gene matches: 4. This CDR3 reads CASSSDRVNTEAFF. The CDR3, as DNA: TGCGCCAGCAGTTCCGACAGGGTGAACACTGAAGCTTTCTTT.

A word on this clone: Relative to the germline gene, one junction end is altered; a read error may explain this. CDR3 loop: CASSLGTTHNEQFF. The CDR3 DNA reads as TGTGCTAGCAGCTTAGGGACAACTCACAATGAGCAGTTCTTC. This rearrangement joins TRBV7-7 to TRBJ2-1, with a weak D call TRBD1 (6 bases). The CDR3 covers 14 residues. Germline-derived CDR1 and CDR2 are SSHAT and FNYEAQ (reference sequence).

A single count supports this clone. The rearrangement joins TRBV29-1 to TRBJ2-2; tentatively, D is TRBD1 (6 bases). Germline-derived CDR1 and CDR2 are SQVTM and ANQGSEA. The CDR3 consists of 13 residues. The V end lost 7 bases, the J end lost 1 base, and 10 bases lay between the germline ends. The CDR3 DNA sequence: TGCAGCGCTCTGACAGGGAACACCGGGGAGCTGTTTTTT. This encodes CSALTGNTGELFF.

The chain couples TRBV15 to TRBJ1-5, with D unresolved. Germline V gene sequence: CDR1 LNHNV, CDR2 YYDKDF (reference sequence). V lost 4 bases and J lost 2, with 12 bases in between. CDR3 length: 15 residues. The CDR3 region has the DNA TGTGCCACCAGCAAGGACTACGGGGGCAATCAGCCCCAGCATTTT. This encodes CATSKDYGGNQPQHF.

The rearrangement links TRBV28 to TRBJ1-1; tentative D call: TRBD1 (5 bases). This CDR3 has 20 residues. The germline V gene has CDR1 MDHEN and CDR2 SYDVKM. Trimming removed 4 bases from V and 0 bases from J, with 27 bases in between. CDR3 residues: CASSWSPGRGISRVNTEAFF. In DNA form, the CDR3 reads TGTGCCAGCAGTTGGTCCCCAGGGCGCGGAATATCTAGGGTGAACACTGAAGCTTTCTTT.

This clone was found a few times. The genes are TRBV28 and TRBJ1-2; D perhaps matches TRBD1 (5 bases). Germline V gene sequence: CDR1 MDHEN, CDR2 SYDVKM. CDR3 size: 17 residues. The V and J ends lost 3 bases and 3 bases respectively, with 20 bases between them. The CDR3 loop is CASSFGGLSGDDYGYTF. The DNA for the CDR3 is TGTGCCAGCAGTTTCGGTGGGTTGTCGGGGGATGACTATGGCTACACCTTC.

The genes are TRBV2 and TRBJ2-1; tentatively, D is TRBD2 (5 bases). The CDR3 contains 15 residues. Per the germline V gene, CDR1 is SNHLY and CDR2 is FYNNEI. V was pared by 0 bases and J by 7 bases, with 13 bases between. Here the CDR3 DNA reads TGTGCCAGCAGTGAAGCCCGGGGTTCGGGTAATGAGCAGTTCTTC. Amino acid sequence: CASSEARGSGNEQFF.

V usage is TRBV6-1 and J usage is TRBJ1-5, with 10 bases that match TRBD1. The V and J ends lost 6 bases and 5 bases, in that order; junction bases with no gene match: 4. The germline CDR1 and CDR2 sequences are MNHNS and SASEGT. This CDR3 contains 14 residues. CDR3 protein: CASRDRGKYQPQHF. As DNA, the CDR3 is TGTGCCAGCAGGGACAGGGGGAAGTATCAGCCCCAGCATTTT.

The V gene is TRBV5-1, the J gene TRBJ2-1, with 7 positions matching TRBD1. CDR1 and CDR2 from the germline V gene are SGHRS and YFSETQ. The CDR3 runs 15 residues. Trimming took 5 bases from V and 2 from J; bases not matched to a gene: 7. The CDR3 sequence is CASRSGTAAYNEQFF. The DNA for the CDR3 is TGCGCCAGCAGGAGTGGGACAGCGGCCTACAATGAGCAGTTCTTC.

The sample holds a few counts of this clone. The chain couples TRBV11-2 to TRBJ2-7; D is perhaps TRBD2 (6 bases). The V end was cut by 6 bases, the J end by 0 bases, with 18 bases between. The germline V gene has CDR1 SGHAT and CDR2 FQNNGV. The CDR3 runs 16 residues. The CDR3 region has the DNA TGTGCCAGCAGTGATGTCGGCGGGAAAGCCTCCTACGAGCAGTACTTC. Translating it yields CASSDVGGKASYEQYF.

A word on this clone: Other DNA sequences in this specimen translate into the identical CDR3. This sequence joins TRBV15 and TRBJ2-1; a weak D match, TRBD2 (5 bases). Germline V lookup: CDR1 LNHNV, CDR2 YYDKDF (reference sequence). This CDR3 comprises 15 residues. Trimming removed 0 bases at V and 0 bases at J, with 6 bases between. Here the CDR3 reads CATSRDSGSYNEQFF. DNA of the CDR3: TGTGCCACCAGCAGAGACAGCGGCTCCTACAATGAGCAGTTCTTC.

This clone was counted a single time. The V and J genes are TRBV5-1 and TRBJ2-3; a possible D gene is TRBD1 (6 bases). This CDR3 region has 15 residues. Between the trimmed V and J ends, which lost 0 bases and 3 bases, there was a span of 11 bases. CDR1 and CDR2 (germline): SGHRS, YFSETQ. The CDR3 region has the DNA TGCGCCAGCAGCTTGGGCAGGGGCGAGACAGATACGCAGTATTTT. This sequence encodes CASSLGRGETDTQYF. Drawing the rest from reference TRBV5-1 and TRBJ2-3, the complete variable domain is KAGVTQTPRYLIKTRGQQVTLSCSPISGHRSVSWYQQTPGQGLQFLFEYFSETQRNKGNFPGRFSGRQFSNSRSEMNVSTLELGDSALYLCASSLGRGETDTQYFGPGTRLTVL.